These T cell receptor beta chains were read from a single sample in a study of brain metastases from non-small cell lung cancer. The assay was immunoSEQ multiplex PCR, and TCRdb's table has in-frame clones only and misses some. The table shows about 3,900 clones, with almost 90% occurring only once. Sequencing used primary lung tumor tissue. These receptors were obtained from a donor aged 40 or older with non-small cell lung cancer. Each CDR3 is given without its conserved first and last residue.

v_gene: TRBV12-3/TRBV12-4; j_gene: TRBJ2-7; CDR3aa: ASSLRGYEQY
v_gene: TRBV19; j_gene: TRBJ1-2; CDR3aa: ASSIVTMDGYT
v_gene: TRBV25-1; j_gene: TRBJ2-7; CDR3aa: ASSRPGTGGYEQY
v_gene: TRBV6-5; j_gene: TRBJ2-7; CDR3aa: ASSYRQGNHEQY
v_gene: TRBV28; j_gene: TRBJ1-2; CDR3aa: ASSINRGRHNYGYT
v_gene: TRBV20-1; j_gene: TRBJ2-5; CDR3aa: SASGTSGDQETQY
v_gene: TRBV19; j_gene: TRBJ1-1; CDR3aa: ASSSLGGLNTEAF
v_gene: TRBV7-2; j_gene: TRBJ1-5; CDR3aa: ASSLGGYGNQPQH
v_gene: TRBV12-3/TRBV12-4; j_gene: TRBJ2-7; CDR3aa: ASSRTVYEQY
v_gene: TRBV7-9; j_gene: TRBJ2-3; CDR3aa: ASSQRPWDGSTDTQY
v_gene: TRBV5-1; j_gene: TRBJ2-1; CDR3aa: ASIRNLLNNEQF
v_gene: TRBV29-1; j_gene: TRBJ1-2; CDR3aa: SVEKRRGGGYT
v_gene: TRBV5-1; j_gene: TRBJ2-1; CDR3aa: ASSPRGQEDNEQF
v_gene: TRBV29-1; j_gene: TRBJ1-1; CDR3aa: SVDVGRSEAF
v_gene: TRBV27; j_gene: TRBJ2-7; CDR3aa: ASSSGLIAYEQY
v_gene: TRBV10-1; j_gene: TRBJ2-2; CDR3aa: ASSSGPSPGELF
v_gene: TRBV4-2; j_gene: TRBJ2-7; CDR3aa: ASSQVNFGSSYEQY
v_gene: TRBV7-2; j_gene: TRBJ1-6; CDR3aa: ASSAGHNNSPLH
v_gene: TRBV24-1; j_gene: TRBJ2-1; CDR3aa: ATSDSTSIGYNEQF
v_gene: TRBV2; j_gene: TRBJ2-7; CDR3aa: ASISGGSYEQY
v_gene: TRBV10-2; j_gene: TRBJ1-1; CDR3aa: ASRMGQGAEAF
v_gene: TRBV6-6; j_gene: TRBJ1-1; CDR3aa: ASRPRGGHTEAF
v_gene: TRBV21-1; j_gene: TRBJ1-5; CDR3aa: ASSTGRDRVQVENQPQH
v_gene: TRBV6-6; j_gene: TRBJ1-1; CDR3aa: ASSKAEGYTEAF
v_gene: TRBV7-8; j_gene: TRBJ1-1; CDR3aa: ASSLRANTEAF
v_gene: TRBV29-1; j_gene: TRBJ2-7; CDR3aa: SVGGGTGSYEQY
v_gene: TRBV28; j_gene: TRBJ1-3; CDR3aa: ASSPQVSGNTIY
v_gene: TRBV6-6; j_gene: TRBJ1-1; CDR3aa: ASSPDTLWGEWNTEAF
v_gene: TRBV28; j_gene: TRBJ1-5; CDR3aa: ASRFSRRGMNQPQH
v_gene: TRBV6-5; j_gene: TRBJ2-2; CDR3aa: ASSTFLGELF
v_gene: TRBV6-5; j_gene: TRBJ1-1; CDR3aa: ASGQVTMNTEAF
v_gene: TRBV18; j_gene: TRBJ2-3; CDR3aa: ASSLGAGLADTQY
v_gene: TRBV2; j_gene: TRBJ2-2; CDR3aa: ASQHRSNTGELF
v_gene: TRBV11-1; j_gene: TRBJ2-5; CDR3aa: ASSLSLETQY
v_gene: TRBV19; j_gene: TRBJ2-3; CDR3aa: ASSRKANSPTDTQY
v_gene: TRBV11-1; j_gene: TRBJ2-7; CDR3aa: ASSLLSAGNEQY
v_gene: TRBV7-9; j_gene: TRBJ2-1; CDR3aa: TSSLRQGEQF
v_gene: TRBV5-6; j_gene: TRBJ1-2; CDR3aa: ASSLAGGGGYT
v_gene: TRBV28; j_gene: TRBJ2-1; CDR3aa: ASSPLVTRQPQGEQF
v_gene: TRBV10-2; j_gene: TRBJ1-6; CDR3aa: ASSEPSYNSPLH
v_gene: TRBV7-9; j_gene: TRBJ2-5; CDR3aa: ASSLGVSGVQETQY
v_gene: TRBV28; j_gene: TRBJ1-6; CDR3aa: ASSQWDFNSPLH
v_gene: TRBV24-1; j_gene: TRBJ2-5; CDR3aa: ATAGFPQETQY
v_gene: TRBV18; j_gene: TRBJ2-7; CDR3aa: ASSPEGVGSYEQY
v_gene: TRBV18; j_gene: TRBJ1-1; CDR3aa: ASSTRERPNTEAF
v_gene: TRBV20-1; j_gene: TRBJ2-5; CDR3aa: SPGGRETQY
v_gene: TRBV7-8; j_gene: TRBJ2-2; CDR3aa: ASSLGDRAQFWGLF
v_gene: TRBV11-1; j_gene: TRBJ1-1; CDR3aa: ASSSWTDKNTEAF
v_gene: TRBV18; j_gene: TRBJ1-1; CDR3aa: ASSSIGTGDTTEAF
v_gene: TRBV19; j_gene: TRBJ1-2; CDR3aa: ASSTQLYGYT
v_gene: TRBV24-1; j_gene: TRBJ2-1; CDR3aa: ATSALGTSGSNEQF
v_gene: TRBV7-3; j_gene: TRBJ1-2; CDR3aa: ASSLTSSYGYT
v_gene: TRBV5-5; j_gene: TRBJ1-6; CDR3aa: ASSLGGSYNSPLH
v_gene: TRBV2; j_gene: TRBJ1-4; CDR3aa: ASREQGPSEKLF
v_gene: TRBV3-1/TRBV3-2; j_gene: TRBJ1-2; CDR3aa: ASSQAPIVWGTTNYGYT